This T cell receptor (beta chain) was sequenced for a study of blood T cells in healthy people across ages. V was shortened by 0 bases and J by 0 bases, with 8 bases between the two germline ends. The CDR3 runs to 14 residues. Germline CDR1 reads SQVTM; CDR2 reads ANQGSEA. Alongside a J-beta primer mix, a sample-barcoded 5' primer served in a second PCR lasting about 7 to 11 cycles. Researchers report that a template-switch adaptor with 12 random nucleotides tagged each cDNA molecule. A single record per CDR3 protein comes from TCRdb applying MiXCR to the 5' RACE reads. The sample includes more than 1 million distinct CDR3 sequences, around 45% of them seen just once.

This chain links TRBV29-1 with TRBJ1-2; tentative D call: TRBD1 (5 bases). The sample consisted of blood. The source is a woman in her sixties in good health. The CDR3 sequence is CSVEETGTNYGYTF. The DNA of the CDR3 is TGCAGCGTTGAAGAAACAGGAACTAACTATGGCTACACCTTC.